This TCR beta chain was identified in a study of blood T cell repertoires in COVID-19. Across the study: There were acute and convalescent COVID-19 samples, and they came from the United States, Italy and Spain. The cDNA or gDNA used as material had been derived from T cells, B-cell-depleted T cells, or PBMCs.

As handled by the study authors: Quantification of nucleated cells was approximated via reference gene primer amplification. Here immunoSEQ multiplex PCR was the method, and the copy in TCRdb shows in-frame clones only, minus some. V and J calls and clone size are copied from that table; D and trimming were computed from the DNA. The data hold some 150,000 clones, with about 80% observed a single time. V was shortened by 4 bases and J by 4 bases, with 18 bases between the two germline ends. The CDR3 has 16 amino acids. The germline V gene encodes CDR1 SGHRS and CDR2 YFSETQ. The TCR comes from a human donor in a cohort sampled during active COVID-19. Sequenced sample: peripheral blood. The genes are TRBV5-1 and TRBJ1-3; tentative D call: TRBD1 (6 bases). The CDR3 coding sequence is TGCGCCAGCAGCCCGTACGGACAGCTTGACGGAAACACCATATATTTT. It yields the protein CASSPYGQLDGNTIYF.